Included here is one T cell receptor (beta chain) sequence, with context. PCR was performed using 60 Vbeta and 13 Jbeta primers. Assay: immunoSEQ multiplex PCR; the TCRdb copy retains only in-frame clones and omits some. The sample carries fewer than 250,000 clones, more than 75% recorded once. From germline, CDR1 is MNHNS and CDR2 SASEGT. Trimming took 2 bases from V and 2 from J; bases not matched to a gene: 2. The CDR3 totals 15 residues. These data originate in a study of cytomegalovirus exposure and HLA in healthy donors. The chain employs TRBV6-1 and TRBJ2-7; TRBD2 aligns across 11 bases. The source material was PBMCs. The clonotype was recovered from a male donor in good health and CMV-seronegative. CDR3 nucleotide sequence: TGTGCCAGCAGTGAACTAGCGGGAGGCACCTACGAGCAGTACTTC. Encoded protein: CASSELAGGTYEQYF.